Shown below are 21 T cell receptor beta chains from a single sample sequenced in a study of T-cell memory formation after mild COVID-19. TCRdb reprocessed the 5' RACE reads with MiXCR, giving one entry per CDR3 protein. The table lists a few hundred thousand distinct CDR3 sequences, roughly 20% of them singletons. The sequenced sample was PBMCs or a T cell subset sorted from them (not recorded which). Receptor source: an adult woman who had mild COVID-19 (a few samples of this study predate the infection). Cell type and time point are not known.

The chain carries TRBV2 and TRBJ2-1; TRBD2 matches 12 bases. This CDR3 is built from 15 residues. CDR1 and CDR2 from the germline V gene are SNHLY and FYNNEI. Germline trimming cut 6 bases from V and 4 bases from J; bases unmatched to any gene: 4. CDR3 in amino acids: CASSQLAGGYNEQFF. The CDR3 DNA reads as TGTGCCAGCAGCCAACTAGCGGGGGGATACAATGAGCAGTTCTTC.

The chain is built from TRBV12-3 or TRBV12-4 and TRBJ1-2; D gene unclear. The CDR3 consists of 12 residues. Deletions cut 4 bases from V and 5 bases from J, with 8 bases between. CDR3 in DNA: TGTGCCAGCAGTTCTACATTATATGGCTACACCTTC. Protein: CASSSTLYGYTF.

V gene TRBV6-5 combines with J gene TRBJ1-1, with a tentative D call TRBD1 (5 bases). The germline V and J ends were trimmed by 2 bases and 3 bases, with 16 bases remaining between them. The CDR3 totals 16 residues. Germline-derived CDR1 and CDR2 are MNHEY and SVGAGI. This CDR3 reads CASSYGVGPGDTEAFF. CDR3 DNA sequence: TGTGCCAGCAGTTACGGCGTGGGACCCGGGGACACTGAAGCTTTCTTT.

The chain employs TRBV12-3 or TRBV12-4 and TRBJ2-1; D perhaps matches TRBD2 (6 bases). The CDR3 runs 12 residues. V lost 5 bases, J lost 7 bases, and 9 bases lay in between. CDR3 in amino acids: CASSRTTNEQFF. Written as DNA, the CDR3 is TGTGCCAGCAGTCGGACTACGAATGAGCAGTTCTTC.

V gene TRBV11-2 combines with J gene TRBJ2-3, with 7 positions matching TRBD2. The CDR3 has 16 amino acids. J lost 6 bases, V lost 0 bases, and 9 bases had no gene match. CDR1 is SGHAT, CDR2 FQNNGV, per germline. The CDR3 coding sequence is TGTGCCAGCAGCTTAGATCTGGGGGGGTGGTTGGATACGCAGTATTTT. Amino acid sequence: CASSLDLGGWLDTQYF. The full variable domain, rest sourced from reference TRBV11-2 and TRBJ2-3, is EAGVAQSPRYKIIEKRQSVAFWCNPISGHATLYWYQQILGQGPKLLIQFQNNGVVDDSQLPKDRFSAERLKGVDSTLKIQPAKLEDSAVYLCASSLDLGGWLDTQYFGPGTRLTVL.

The chain uses TRBV3-1 and TRBJ1-3; maybe TRBD1 (5 bases). The V gene's germline CDR1 is LGHDT and CDR2 YNNKEL (reference sequence). V was cut by 1 base and J by 0 bases, with 10 bases left in between. The CDR3 has 16 residues. The CDR3 DNA reads as TGTGCCAGCAGCCAAGGCTACGGGGGCTCTGGAAACACCATATATTTT. Translating it yields CASSQGYGGSGNTIYF.

The sample holds a few counts of this clonotype. The V gene is TRBV24-1, the J gene TRBJ2-2, with TRBD1 as a possible D gene (6 bases). Trimming took 0 bases from V and 0 from J, leaving 7 bases between them. The CDR3 runs to 16 residues. Per the germline V gene, CDR1 is KGHDR and CDR2 is SFDVKD. CDR3 in amino acids: CATSDLTGTNTGELFF. CDR3 nucleotide sequence: TGTGCCACCAGTGATTTGACAGGGACGAACACCGGGGAGCTGTTTTTT.

This clonotype was seen repeatedly, ten times or more. The V call is TRBV25-1, the J call TRBJ2-7; TRBD1 agrees at 10 bases. CDR3 length equals 17 residues. Looked up from germline, CDR1 is MGHDK and CDR2 is SYGVNS. Germline trimming cut 4 bases from V and 6 bases from J; bases unmatched to any gene: 15. CDR3 in amino acids: CASSVGSAPGQGSEQYF. As DNA, the CDR3 is TGTGCCAGCAGTGTCGGGTCGGCACCGGGACAGGGGTCCGAGCAGTACTTC.

V gene TRBV7-3 combines with J gene TRBJ1-2, with D unclear. The CDR3 extends over 13 amino acids. Germline assignment: CDR1 SGHTA and CDR2 FQGTGA. V was cut by 3 bases and J by 7 bases, with 12 bases left in between. The CDR3 loop reads CASSFDLAGGYTF. In DNA form, the CDR3 reads TGTGCCAGCAGCTTCGACCTAGCCGGTGGCTACACCTTC.

This clonotype was recorded a few times. The genes are TRBV3-1 and TRBJ1-5; 8 bases match TRBD1. CDR3 size: 15 residues. With V trimmed by 3 bases and J by 7 bases, 8 bases remained unmatched. CDR1 and CDR2 from the germline V gene are LGHDT and YNNKEL (reference sequence). The CDR3 loop is CASSHTGTGGQPQHF. CDR3 coding DNA: TGTGCCAGCAGCCACACCGGAACAGGGGGACAGCCCCAGCATTTT.

This clonotype was recorded only once. J is TRBJ1-1 and V is TRBV4-3; a weak D match, TRBD1 (5 bases). Trimming shortened V by 0 bases and J by 1 base, and 9 bases separated the two germline ends. CDR3 length: 15 amino acids. Germline CDR1 is LGHNA and CDR2 is YSLEER. CDR3 residues: CASSQDTGWNTEAFF. DNA of the CDR3: TGCGCCAGCAGCCAAGATACAGGATGGAACACTGAAGCTTTCTTT.

Ten or more counts support this clonotype. The chain joins TRBV5-1 to TRBJ2-3; possible D gene TRBD1, 6 bases. Germline V gene sequence: CDR1 SGHRS, CDR2 YFSETQ. This CDR3 has 14 amino acids. Between the trimmed V and J ends, which lost 7 bases and 0 bases, there was a span of 12 bases. The CDR3 bases are TGCGCCAGCTCCGGACAGCCGAGCACAGATACGCAGTATTTT. Translation gives CASSGQPSTDTQYF.

V gene TRBV5-5 combines with J gene TRBJ2-5; 8 bases match TRBD2. The CDR3 is 16 residues long. J lost 2 bases, V lost 0 bases, and 6 bases had no gene match. CDR1 is SGHKS and CDR2 is YYEKEE in the germline V gene (reference sequence). The CDR3 reads CASSLVYSGIQETQYF. Written as DNA, the CDR3 is TGTGCCAGCAGCTTGGTGTATAGCGGGATTCAAGAGACCCAGTACTTC. The full variable domain, with the rest looked up from reference TRBV5-5 and TRBJ2-5, is DAGVTQSPTHLIKTRGQQVTLRCSPISGHKSVSWYQQVLGQGPQFIFQYYEKEERGRGNFPDRFSARQFPNYSSELNVNALLLGDSALYLCASSLVYSGIQETQYFGPGTRLLVL.

This chain uses TRBV20-1 with TRBJ2-5; D call uncertain. CDR3 length: 13 residues. The germline V and J ends were trimmed by 2 bases and 4 bases, with 11 bases remaining between them. The germline gives CDR1 DFQATT, CDR2 SNEGSKA (reference sequence). Here the CDR3 DNA reads TGCAGTGCTAGATCAAGGATGCGAGAGACCCAGTACTTC. Translating it yields CSARSRMRETQYF.

This clonotype has at least ten counts. The chain links TRBV12-3 or TRBV12-4 to TRBJ1-2, with D hard to call. Trimming cost V 4 bases and J 0 bases, with 9 bases left between them. The CDR3 extends over 14 amino acids. The CDR3: CASSSGLPNYGYTF. CDR3 nucleotides: TGTGCCAGCAGTTCGGGCCTACCTAACTATGGCTACACCTTC.

CDR3 protein: CASRGTDNYGYTF. CDR3 sequence (DNA): TGTGCCAGCAGGGGGACAGATAACTATGGCTACACCTTC. V is TRBV12-3 or TRBV12-4 and J is TRBJ1-2; 7 nucleotides agree with TRBD1. CDR3 length: 13 amino acids. Losses at the gene ends were 6 bases for V and 1 base for J; bases not matched to a gene: 2.

V usage is TRBV5-1 and J usage is TRBJ2-2; D ambiguous. The CDR3 consists of 17 residues. Germline V gives CDR1 SGHRS, CDR2 YFSETQ. Trimming cost V 0 bases and J 1 base, with 13 bases left between them. The CDR3 nucleotides are TGCGCCAGCAGCTTGGCTTTGGGCCCTCAGAACACCGGGGAGCTGTTTTTT. This gives the protein CASSLALGPQNTGELFF.

V usage is TRBV12-3 or TRBV12-4 and J usage is TRBJ1-5, with D possibly TRBD1 on 6 matching bases. CDR3 length equals 14 residues. With 2 bases removed from V and 4 bases from J, the gap between germline ends came to 9 bases. The CDR3 reads CASSLQGQNQPQHF. CDR3 nucleotide sequence: TGTGCCAGCAGTTTACAGGGGCAGAATCAGCCCCAGCATTTT.

This chain joins TRBV18 and TRBJ2-3, with unresolved D. Germline CDR1 is KGHSH and CDR2 is LQKENI. V was clipped by 3 bases and J by 3 bases, with 7 bases between them. The CDR3 covers 13 residues. The CDR3 sequence: CASSPSVTDTQYF. CDR3 sequence (DNA): TGTGCCAGCTCACCGTCGGTAACAGATACGCAGTATTTT.

Many counts were recorded for this clonotype. The rearrangement joins TRBV7-9 to TRBJ2-7; a possible D gene is TRBD2 (6 bases). With 2 bases removed from V and 5 bases from J, the gap between germline ends came to 13 bases. The CDR3 has 14 residues. Per germline, CDR1 SEHNR and CDR2 FQNEAQ (reference sequence). The CDR3 is CASSLSFGGDEQYF. In DNA form, the CDR3 reads TGTGCCAGCAGCTTAAGTTTCGGCGGGGACGAGCAGTACTTC.

The J gene is TRBJ2-7, the V gene TRBV19; 7 bases map to TRBD2. The length of the CDR3 is 13 residues. V gave up 10 bases and J gave up 0 bases; unmatched junction bases: 6. Germline V CDR1 and CDR2: LNHDA, SQIVND (reference sequence). CDR3 protein: CATLAGDSYEQYF. The CDR3 DNA reads TGTGCCACCTTGGCGGGGGACTCCTACGAGCAGTACTTC.